A selection of T cell receptor beta chains follows, all from one sample in a study of memory B cells and T cells in multiple sclerosis. The protocol was immunoSEQ multiplex PCR, while the TCRdb copy is restricted to in-frame clones and leaves out a portion. The table lists about 32,000 clones, about 84% of them singletons. The antigens these receptors bind are not known. The sequenced sample was PBMCs from blood kept in culture. Receptors originate from a human donor with multiple sclerosis. The CDR3 runs from the conserved cysteine through the conserved F or W. The order of the fields is D gene, J gene, V gene, clone size, CDR3 protein, CDR3 DNA. A D gene is named only where the DNA matches it firmly. A clone size is listed for some rows: how often the clone was seen (once, few, many), or a class if it is expanded.

D gene: TRBD2; J gene: TRBJ2-3; V gene: TRBV28; clone size: .; CDR3 protein: CASSLKTIAGSTDTQYF; CDR3 DNA: TGTGCCAGCAGTCTCAAAACCATAGCGGGGAGCACAGATACGCAGTATTTT
D gene: TRBD1; J gene: TRBJ1-5; V gene: TRBV6-1; clone size: .; CDR3 protein: CASSETWGTGSQPQHF; CDR3 DNA: TGTGCCAGCAGTGAAACCTGGGGGACAGGGAGTCAGCCCCAGCATTTT
D gene: .; J gene: TRBJ2-3; V gene: TRBV9; clone size: .; CDR3 protein: CASSVVMGTDTQYF; CDR3 DNA: TGTGCCAGCAGCGTAGTGATGGGGACAGATACGCAGTATTTT
D gene: .; J gene: TRBJ2-5; V gene: TRBV11-2; clone size: .; CDR3 protein: CASSPPGAQETQYF; CDR3 DNA: TGTGCCAGCAGTCCCCCGGGTGCTCAAGAGACCCAGTACTTC
D gene: .; J gene: TRBJ1-5; V gene: TRBV6-5; clone size: .; CDR3 protein: CASSYSRWGHQPQHF; CDR3 DNA: TGTGCCAGCAGTTACTCGAGGTGGGGGCACCAGCCCCAGCATTTT
D gene: .; J gene: TRBJ2-5; V gene: TRBV2; clone size: .; CDR3 protein: CASSGYYVQGTSSETQYF; CDR3 DNA: TGTGCCAGCAGCGGCTACTACGTACAGGGCACGTCCAGCGAGACCCAGTACTTC
D gene: .; J gene: TRBJ2-3; V gene: TRBV19; clone size: once; CDR3 protein: CASSTDRISTDTQYF; CDR3 DNA: TGTGCCAGTAGTACCGACAGGATCTCGACCGATACGCAGTATTTT
D gene: .; J gene: TRBJ1-5; V gene: TRBV10-3; clone size: .; CDR3 protein: CAISESWAGQPQHF; CDR3 DNA: TGTGCCATCAGTGAGTCATGGGCAGGCCAGCCCCAGCATTTT
D gene: .; J gene: TRBJ1-3; V gene: TRBV5-1; clone size: few; CDR3 protein: CASSFRQAGEGNTIYF; CDR3 DNA: TGCGCCAGCAGCTTCAGACAGGCTGGGGAGGGAAACACCATATATTTT
D gene: .; J gene: TRBJ2-5; V gene: TRBV10-3; clone size: .; CDR3 protein: CAISVSGPRTETQYF; CDR3 DNA: TGTGCCATCAGTGTTAGCGGACCCAGAACGGAGACCCAGTACTTC
D gene: .; J gene: TRBJ2-7; V gene: TRBV28; clone size: few; CDR3 protein: CASGESGPPYEQYF; CDR3 DNA: TGTGCCAGCGGAGAGAGCGGGCCTCCCTACGAGCAGTACTTC
D gene: .; J gene: TRBJ1-3; V gene: TRBV15; clone size: .; CDR3 protein: CATSRDYSGSSGNTIYF; CDR3 DNA: TGTGCCACCAGCAGAGATTACTCAGGGAGCTCTGGAAACACCATATATTTT
D gene: .; J gene: TRBJ2-7; V gene: TRBV29-1; clone size: .; CDR3 protein: CSVGGGHGYEQYF; CDR3 DNA: TGCAGCGTTGGAGGGGGTCACGGATACGAGCAGTACTTC
D gene: TRBD1; J gene: TRBJ2-7; V gene: TRBV15; clone size: .; CDR3 protein: CATSTLTGGRYEQYF; CDR3 DNA: TGTGCCACCAGCACATTGACAGGGGGAAGATACGAGCAGTACTTC
D gene: .; J gene: TRBJ1-2; V gene: TRBV7-2; clone size: .; CDR3 protein: CASSLGWGGIGYTF; CDR3 DNA: TGTGCCAGCAGCTTAGGATGGGGAGGGATTGGCTACACCTTC
D gene: TRBD2; J gene: TRBJ2-1; V gene: TRBV4-1; clone size: once; CDR3 protein: CASSQDPGTSGDNEQFF; CDR3 DNA: TGCGCCAGCAGCCAAGACCCCGGGACTAGCGGAGACAATGAGCAGTTCTTC
D gene: TRBD1; J gene: TRBJ2-3; V gene: TRBV5-1; clone size: .; CDR3 protein: CASNRDRTDTQYF; CDR3 DNA: TGCGCCAGCAACCGGGACAGGACAGATACGCAGTATTTT